This T cell receptor beta chain was sequenced in a study of beta chain features in type 1 diabetes. Study-wide findings and caveats: PCR, the amplification step, might favor shorter templates, equally in patients and controls.

This CDR3 contains 14 residues. V lost 0 bases to trimming and J lost 2 bases; unmatched junction nucleotides: 3. CDR1 is GTSNPN and CDR2 is SVGIG in the germline V gene (reference sequence). As to this clone: Its antigen is not identified.

Expressed TCRB transcripts were sequenced because the isolated RNA had all been reverse transcribed beforehand. The repertoire was sequenced with immunoSEQ multiplex PCR; TCRdb's copy has only in-frame clones and lacks some. The data hold approximately 250,000 clones, with roughly 9.6% observed a single time. The gene calls are TRBV30 and TRBJ1-2; 7 bases map to TRBD1. The sequence derives from a woman under 30 in good health. The source material was naive CD4+ T cells from blood. The CDR3 sequence is CAWSVLTGNYGYTF. In DNA, the CDR3 is TGTGCCTGGAGTGTACTGACAGGGAACTATGGCTACACCTTC.